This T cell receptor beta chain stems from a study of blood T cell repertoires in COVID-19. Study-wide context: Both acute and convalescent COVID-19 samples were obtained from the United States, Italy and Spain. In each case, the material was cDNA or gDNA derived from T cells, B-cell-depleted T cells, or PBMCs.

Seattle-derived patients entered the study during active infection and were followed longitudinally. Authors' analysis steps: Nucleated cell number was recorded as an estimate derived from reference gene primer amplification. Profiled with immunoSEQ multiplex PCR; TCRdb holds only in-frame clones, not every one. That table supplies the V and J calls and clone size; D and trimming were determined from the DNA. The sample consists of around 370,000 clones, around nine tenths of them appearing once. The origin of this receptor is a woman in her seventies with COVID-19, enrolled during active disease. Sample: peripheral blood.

DNA for the CDR3: TGTGCCAGCAGTTATACATGGAGCTCCTACGAGCAGTACTTC. Protein: CASSYTWSSYEQYF. This rearrangement joins TRBV27 to TRBJ2-7; D is unresolved. Germline lookup yields CDR1 MNHEY and CDR2 SMNVEV (reference sequence). The length of the CDR3 is 14 residues. The germline V and J ends were trimmed by 4 bases and 0 bases, with 10 bases remaining between them.